The 28 T cell receptor beta chains reported below all come from one sample, sequenced in a study of shared clonotypes between healthy human individuals. Generated by immunoSEQ multiplex PCR, the TCRdb table keeps only in-frame clones and is missing some. The sample yields 2,500,000 or so clones, around 90% seen once. The specimen was naive CD4+ T cells from PBMCs. Subset here: CD45RA+ positively selected. Every receptor here comes from a man aged 18 to 35 in good health. Some clones in this sample may be carry-over from other donors' samples.

The chain uses TRBV6-5 and TRBJ2-1, with 8 bases identical to TRBD1. The CDR3 contains 15 residues. Germline trimming cut 7 bases from V and 2 bases from J; bases unmatched to any gene: 7. The germline V gene has CDR1 MNHEY and CDR2 SVGAGI. The CDR3 DNA follows: TGTGCCAGCAAGAAGACAGGGGAGCCCTACAATGAGCAGTTCTTC. Amino acid sequence: CASKKTGEPYNEQFF.

Worth noting for this clone: This specimen includes other DNA sequences encoding the same CDR3. The chain is built from TRBV28 and TRBJ2-2; D gene unclear. The V gene's germline CDR1 is MDHEN and CDR2 SYDVKM. Trimming shortened V by 6 bases and J by 4 bases, and 3 bases separated the two germline ends. There are 11 residues in the CDR3. In DNA form, the CDR3 reads TGTGCCAGCAGCTTCACCGGGGAGCTGTTTTTT. Translation gives CASSFTGELFF.

The chain carries TRBV29-1 and TRBJ2-1; TRBD2 might be the D (6 bases). The CDR3 is made up of 14 amino acids. V shed 3 bases and J shed 7 bases, with 16 bases lying between them. The germline V gene has CDR1 SQVTM and CDR2 ANQGSEA. CDR3 region: CSVDGLDRGNEQFF. CDR3 nucleotides: TGCAGCGTTGACGGTCTCGATCGGGGGAATGAGCAGTTCTTC.

The chain's CDR3 is CASAPERGVGRGYTF. CDR3 DNA sequence: TGTGCCAGCGCGCCGGAGCGGGGTGTGGGTCGGGGCTACACCTTC. The rearrangement joins TRBV2 to TRBJ1-2; D call uncertain. Trimming took off 8 bases at V and 8 bases at J, with 24 bases between the two ends. There are 15 residues in the CDR3. CDR1 and CDR2 from the germline V gene are SNHLY and FYNNEI.

The V and J genes are TRBV28 and TRBJ2-3; no firm D call. The length of the CDR3 is 13 residues. Trimming shortened V by 8 bases and J by 6 bases, and 15 bases separated the two germline ends. CDR1 is MDHEN, CDR2 SYDVKM, per germline. The CDR3 DNA reads TGTGCCAGCCTAAGGCGAGCCGCGGATACGCAGTATTTT. Translated, it gives CASLRRAADTQYF.

This chain links TRBV5-1 with TRBJ2-1; D gene uncertain. Germline V gene sequence: CDR1 SGHRS, CDR2 YFSETQ. This CDR3 is 15 amino acids long. The germline V and J ends were trimmed by 0 bases and 3 bases, with 10 bases remaining between them. CDR3 residues: CASSLAGRNYNEQFF. Written as DNA, the CDR3 is TGCGCCAGCAGCTTGGCTGGGCGGAACTACAATGAGCAGTTCTTC.

This sequence joins TRBV19 and TRBJ2-5, with D possibly TRBD2 on 5 matching bases. The CDR3 totals 18 residues. The germline V and J ends were trimmed by 2 bases and 5 bases, with 24 bases remaining between them. Per the germline V gene, CDR1 is LNHDA and CDR2 is SQIVND (reference sequence). As DNA, the CDR3 is TGTGCCAGTAGTATATATGGATTTCTGGGAGAAGGCGGGGAGACCCAGTACTTC. The encoded protein is CASSIYGFLGEGGETQYF.

The V and J genes are TRBV4-3 and TRBJ2-1; 9 bases are a match to TRBD2. V lost 3 bases, J lost 9 bases, and 12 bases stayed unmatched. The CDR3 spans 16 residues. Germline values: CDR1 LGHNA, CDR2 YSLEER. The DNA for the CDR3 is TGCGCCAGCAGCCAGGGGGGCGGGAGGGCTAGGGGTGAGCAGTTCTTC. Its translation is CASSQGGGRARGEQFF.

As to this clone: Other DNA variants within this sample encode the same CDR3. The chain employs TRBV7-2 and TRBJ2-5; D may be TRBD2 (6 bases). The V end was cut by 5 bases, the J end by 5 bases, with 9 bases between. The CDR3 length is 12 residues. Looked up from germline, CDR1 is SGHTA and CDR2 is FQGNSA. The CDR3 DNA reads TGTGCCAGCAGCCCTGGGAGGGAGACCCAGTACTTC. It specifies CASSPGRETQYF.

The chain combines TRBV18 with TRBJ1-4; 7 bases are shared with TRBD1. The CDR3 totals 14 residues. V lost 3 bases, J lost 7 bases, and 5 bases stayed unmatched. Germline CDR1 KGHSH, CDR2 LQKENI. The CDR3 here is CASSPGTELEKLFF. The CDR3 bases are TGTGCCAGCTCACCCGGGACAGAGCTTGAAAAACTGTTTTTT. Together with reference TRBV18 and TRBJ1-4, the CDR3 gives the full variable domain: NAGVMQNPRHLVRRRGQEARLRCSPMKGHSHVYWYRQLPEEGLKFMVYLQKENIIDESGMPKERFSAEFPKEGPSILRIQQVVRGDSAAYFCASSPGTELEKLFFGSGTQLSVL.

The genes are TRBV30 and TRBJ1-3; tentatively, D is TRBD1 (5 bases). Trimming took off 3 bases at V and 0 bases at J, with 9 bases between the two ends. The germline V gene has CDR1 GTSNPN and CDR2 SVGIG (reference sequence). CDR3 length equals 14 residues. The CDR3 loop is CAWSEGLSGNTIYF. In DNA form, the CDR3 reads TGTGCCTGGAGCGAGGGACTCTCTGGAAACACCATATATTTT.

As for this clone: This same CDR3 is encoded by further DNA sequences in the sample. The chain employs TRBV18 and TRBJ1-1; D gene uncertain. Germline CDR1 is KGHSH and CDR2 is LQKENI. The V gene lost 2 bases and the J gene lost 2 bases, with 6 bases spanning the gap. This CDR3 has 13 residues. The CDR3 protein is CASSPGENTEAFF. CDR3 nucleotides: TGTGCCAGCTCACCAGGGGAAAACACTGAAGCTTTCTTT.

The rearrangement links TRBV4-3 to TRBJ2-2, with TRBD2 matching 12 bases. V lost 4 bases, J lost 8 bases, and 20 bases stayed unmatched. This CDR3 has 20 amino acids. Germline V gives CDR1 LGHNA, CDR2 YSLEER. As DNA, the CDR3 is TGCGCCAGCAGCCGCCTCACCCAAGGGCTTGGGCTAGCGGGAGGGGGGGAGCTGTTTTTT. Protein product: CASSRLTQGLGLAGGGELFF.

The chain links TRBV6-1 to TRBJ2-1; possibly TRBD1 for D (5 bases). This CDR3 has 13 amino acids. V lost 2 bases and J 9 bases, leaving 11 bases between the germline ends. Germline-derived CDR1 and CDR2 are MNHNS and SASEGT. This CDR3 is CASSESGRGEQFF. For the CDR3, the DNA is TGTGCCAGCAGTGAATCCGGAAGGGGTGAGCAGTTCTTC.

The V and J genes are TRBV5-1 and TRBJ2-3; TRBD2 might be the D (5 bases). V lost 4 bases and J lost 2, with 11 bases in between. CDR3 length: 14 residues. Germline V lookup: CDR1 SGHRS, CDR2 YFSETQ. CDR3 nucleotide sequence: TGCGCCAGCAGCCCTCCCGGGAACACAGATACGCAGTATTTT. Translation gives CASSPPGNTDTQYF.

The chain combines TRBV15 with TRBJ2-7; D possibly corresponds to TRBD1 (6 bases). From germline, CDR1 is LNHNV and CDR2 YYDKDF (reference sequence). The CDR3 has 15 residues. Trimming removed 2 bases from V and 2 bases from J, with 13 bases in between. The CDR3 DNA reads TGTGCCACCAGCAGACAAAAGACAGGCCCCTACGAGCAGTACTTC. Translation: CATSRQKTGPYEQYF. The full variable domain, with the rest looked up from reference TRBV15 and TRBJ2-7, is DAMVIQNPRYQVTQFGKPVTLSCSQTLNHNVMYWYQQKSSQAPKLLFHYYDKDFNNEADTPDNFQSRRPNTSFCFLDIRSPGLGDTAMYLCATSRQKTGPYEQYFGPGTRLTVT.

This clone showed up just a few times. At the DNA level, this CDR3 is encoded by other sequences in the same sample as well. V usage is TRBV7-2 and J usage is TRBJ1-1, with 7 bases that match TRBD1. With 1 base clipped from V and 0 bases from J, the junction kept 2 bases outside the gene matches. CDR3 length: 15 residues. The germline V gene has CDR1 SGHTA and CDR2 FQGNSA. In DNA form, the CDR3 reads TGTGCCAGCAGCTTAGGGGGACAGCTGAACACTGAAGCTTTCTTT. This codes for CASSLGGQLNTEAFF.

The chain uses TRBV4-1 and TRBJ1-1; D perhaps matches TRBD1 (6 bases). V lost 5 bases, J lost 2 bases, and 24 bases lay in between. Germline CDR1 is MGHRA and CDR2 is YSYEKL. The CDR3 consists of 18 residues. The CDR3 DNA reads as TGCGCCAGCAGCGAAAGCTCGAGGGTCTTACAGGGAAACACTGAAGCTTTCTTT. Translating it yields CASSESSRVLQGNTEAFF.

V and J are TRBV6-6 and TRBJ2-3; D is perhaps TRBD2 (5 bases). Trimming took 2 bases from V and 5 from J, leaving 8 bases between them. There are 13 residues in the CDR3. Germline CDR1 is MNHNY and CDR2 is SVGAGI (reference sequence). CDR3 loop: CASSYTSGDTQYF. The CDR3 DNA sequence: TGTGCCAGCAGTTACACTAGTGGAGATACGCAGTATTTT.

The rearrangement links TRBV28 to TRBJ2-7; no firm D call. V was clipped by 5 bases and J by 3 bases, with 14 bases between them. Germline V gene sequence: CDR1 MDHEN, CDR2 SYDVKM. The CDR3 covers 14 residues. As DNA, the CDR3 is TGTGCCAGCAGTCCCTCAGGTCTATACTACGAGCAGTACTTC. It specifies CASSPSGLYYEQYF. Together with reference TRBV28 and TRBJ2-7, the CDR3 gives the full variable domain: DVKVTQSSRYLVKRTGEKVFLECVQDMDHENMFWYRQDPGLGLRLIYFSYDVKMKEKGDIPEGYSVSREKKERFSLILESASTNQTSMYLCASSPSGLYYEQYFGPGTRLTVT.

This sequence joins TRBV4-1 and TRBJ1-3; weak D call: TRBD1 (5 bases). Trimming cost V 5 bases and J 3 bases, with 11 bases left between them. The CDR3 length is 14 residues. Per the germline V gene, CDR1 is MGHRA and CDR2 is YSYEKL. CDR3 nucleotide sequence: TGCGCCAGCAGCGTACAGGAGGGTGGAAACACCATATATTTT. The encoded protein is CASSVQEGGNTIYF.

V gene TRBV5-1 combines with J gene TRBJ1-1; no reliable D call. CDR3 length: 14 amino acids. Trimming removed 0 bases from V and 4 bases from J, with 10 bases in between. Germline lookup yields CDR1 SGHRS and CDR2 YFSETQ. CDR3: CASSLEDAGTEAFF. CDR3 nucleotides: TGCGCCAGCAGCTTGGAGGACGCCGGCACTGAAGCTTTCTTT.

This clone was counted between two and nine times. V is TRBV6-5 and J is TRBJ1-1; 9 bases map to TRBD1. With 2 bases clipped from V and 2 bases from J, the junction kept 3 bases outside the gene matches. Germline CDR1 and CDR2: MNHEY and SVGAGI. There are 15 residues in the CDR3. The CDR3 DNA reads TGTGCCAGCAGTTACCGGGACAGGGTAAACACTGAAGCTTTCTTT. It codes for CASSYRDRVNTEAFF.

The chain uses TRBV5-4 and TRBJ2-1; D possibly corresponds to TRBD1 (5 bases). Germline V gives CDR1 SGHNT, CDR2 YYREEE (reference sequence). CDR3 length: 14 residues. The ends were cut back, 0 bases at V and 6 bases at J, with 10 bases in the middle. The CDR3 sequence is CASSLGGAPNEQFF. In DNA form, the CDR3 reads TGTGCCAGCAGCTTGGGGGGCGCCCCCAATGAGCAGTTCTTC.

The rearrangement uses TRBV6-1 and TRBJ1-5; the D gene is possibly TRBD1 (5 bases). The germline V and J ends were trimmed by 3 bases and 10 bases, with 22 bases remaining between them. CDR1 and CDR2 from the germline V gene are MNHNS and SASEGT. The CDR3 totals 16 residues. CDR3 DNA: TGTGCCAGCAGTGATCTCCGAGGGGTAGCCCTCAGCCCCCAGCATTTT. Its protein product is CASSDLRGVALSPQHF.

V and J are TRBV6-6 and TRBJ2-7; the D gene is possibly TRBD1 (5 bases). The CDR3 covers 12 residues. CDR1 MNHNY and CDR2 SVGAGI come from the germline V gene (reference sequence). V was pared by 8 bases and J by 0 bases, with 8 bases between. CDR3 region: CASADSSYEQYF. In DNA, the CDR3 is TGTGCCAGCGCAGACAGCTCCTACGAGCAGTACTTC.

The genes are TRBV7-3 and TRBJ2-1; 16 nucleotides match TRBD2. This CDR3 has 22 amino acids. Per germline, CDR1 SGHTA and CDR2 FQGTGA. Losses at the gene ends were 2 bases for V and 0 bases for J; bases not matched to a gene: 13. The CDR3 region has the DNA TGTGCCAGCAGCTTAGAGACCCCCGGGACTAGCGGGAGGGTAAGCTCCTACAATGAGCAGTTCTTC. Protein: CASSLETPGTSGRVSSYNEQFF.

The rearrangement links TRBV28 to TRBJ1-1, with 7 bases matching TRBD1. Germline CDR1 reads MDHEN; CDR2 reads SYDVKM. Trimming cost V 7 bases and J 10 bases; bases outside gene matches: 3. The CDR3 runs 10 residues. The CDR3 is CASIDRVAFF. CDR3 nucleotide sequence: TGTGCCAGCATAGACAGGGTAGCTTTCTTT.